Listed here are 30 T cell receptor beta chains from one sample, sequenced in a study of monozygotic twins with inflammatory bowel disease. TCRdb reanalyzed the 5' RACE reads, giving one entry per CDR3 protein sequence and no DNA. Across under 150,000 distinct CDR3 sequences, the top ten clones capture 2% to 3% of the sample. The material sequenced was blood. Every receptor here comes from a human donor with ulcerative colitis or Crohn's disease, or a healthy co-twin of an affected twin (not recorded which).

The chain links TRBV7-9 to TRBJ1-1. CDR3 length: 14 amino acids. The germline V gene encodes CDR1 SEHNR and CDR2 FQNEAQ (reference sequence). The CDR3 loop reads CASSADQRIAEAFF.

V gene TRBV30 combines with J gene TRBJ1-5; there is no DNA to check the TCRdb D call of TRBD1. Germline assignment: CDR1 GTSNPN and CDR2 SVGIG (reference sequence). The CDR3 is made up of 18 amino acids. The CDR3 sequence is CAWSVSGTGIIGNQPQHF.

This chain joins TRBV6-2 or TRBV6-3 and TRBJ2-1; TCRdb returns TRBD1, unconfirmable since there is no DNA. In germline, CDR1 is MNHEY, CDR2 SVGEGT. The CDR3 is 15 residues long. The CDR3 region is CASRFRGGEYNEQFF.

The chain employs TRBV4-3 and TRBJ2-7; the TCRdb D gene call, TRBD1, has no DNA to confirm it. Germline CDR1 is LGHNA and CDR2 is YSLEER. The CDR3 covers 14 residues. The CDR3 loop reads CASSLRQGGYEQYF.

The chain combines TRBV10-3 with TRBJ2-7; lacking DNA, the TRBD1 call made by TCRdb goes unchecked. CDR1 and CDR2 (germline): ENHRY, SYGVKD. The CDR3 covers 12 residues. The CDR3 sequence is CAISQQGGEQYF.

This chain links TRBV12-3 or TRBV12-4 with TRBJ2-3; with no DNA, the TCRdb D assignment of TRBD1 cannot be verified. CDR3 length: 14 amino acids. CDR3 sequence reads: CASRIDRSTDTQYF.

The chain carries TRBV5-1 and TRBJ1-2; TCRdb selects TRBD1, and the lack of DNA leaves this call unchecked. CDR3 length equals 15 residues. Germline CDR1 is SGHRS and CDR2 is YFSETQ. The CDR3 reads CASSLVGQVRWGYTF.

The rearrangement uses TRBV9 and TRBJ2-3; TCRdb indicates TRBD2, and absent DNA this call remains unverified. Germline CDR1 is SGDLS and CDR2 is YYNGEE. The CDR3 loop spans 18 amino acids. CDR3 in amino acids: CASSVASGGTLSTDTQYF.

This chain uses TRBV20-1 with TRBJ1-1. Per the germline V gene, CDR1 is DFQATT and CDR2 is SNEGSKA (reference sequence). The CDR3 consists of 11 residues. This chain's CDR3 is CSGLGGTEAFF.

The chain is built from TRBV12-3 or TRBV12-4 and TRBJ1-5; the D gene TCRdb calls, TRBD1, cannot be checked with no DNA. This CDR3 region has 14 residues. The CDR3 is CASSLFRGDQPQHF.

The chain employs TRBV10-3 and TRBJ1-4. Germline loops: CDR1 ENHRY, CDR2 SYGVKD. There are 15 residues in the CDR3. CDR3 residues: CAISESTATNEKLFF.

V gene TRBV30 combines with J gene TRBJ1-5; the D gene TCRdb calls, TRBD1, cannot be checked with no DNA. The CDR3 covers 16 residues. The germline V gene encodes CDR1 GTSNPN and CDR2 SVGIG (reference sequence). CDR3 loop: CAWSAPGITSNQPQHF.

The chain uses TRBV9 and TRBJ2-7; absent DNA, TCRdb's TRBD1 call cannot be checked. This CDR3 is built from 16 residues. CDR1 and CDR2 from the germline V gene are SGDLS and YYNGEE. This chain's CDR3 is CASSVAAGTGWYEQYF.

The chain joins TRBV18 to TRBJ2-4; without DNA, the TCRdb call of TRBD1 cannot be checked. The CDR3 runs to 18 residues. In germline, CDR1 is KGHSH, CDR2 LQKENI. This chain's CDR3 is CASSPPTGSGGVENIQYF. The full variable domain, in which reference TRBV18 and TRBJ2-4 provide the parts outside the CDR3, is NAGVMQNPRHLVRRRGQEARLRCSPMKGHSHVYWYRQLPEEGLKFMVYLQKENIIDESGMPKERFSAEFPKEGPSILRIQQVVRGDSAAYFCASSPPTGSGGVENIQYFGAGTRLSVL.

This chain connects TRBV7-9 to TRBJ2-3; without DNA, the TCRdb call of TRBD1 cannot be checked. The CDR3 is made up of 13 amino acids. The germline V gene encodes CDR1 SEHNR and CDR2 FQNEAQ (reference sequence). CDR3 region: CASSAGSTDTQYF. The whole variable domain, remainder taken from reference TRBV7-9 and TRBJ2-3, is DTGVSQNPRHKITKRGQNVTFRCDPISEHNRLYWYRQTLGQGPEFLTYFQNEAQLEKSRLLSDRFSAERPKGSFSTLEIQRTEQGDSAMYLCASSAGSTDTQYFGPGTRLTVL.

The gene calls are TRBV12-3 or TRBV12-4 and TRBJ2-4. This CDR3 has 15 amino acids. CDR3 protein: CASRDNSLAKNIQYF.

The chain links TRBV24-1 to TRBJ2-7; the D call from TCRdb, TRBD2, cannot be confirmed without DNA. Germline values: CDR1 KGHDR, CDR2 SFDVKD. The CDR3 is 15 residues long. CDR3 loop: CATSDSSAGSYEQYF.

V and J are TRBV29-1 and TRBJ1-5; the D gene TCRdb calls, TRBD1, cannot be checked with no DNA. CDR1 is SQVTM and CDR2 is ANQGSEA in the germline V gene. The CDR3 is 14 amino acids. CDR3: CSVQQGAGNQPQHF.

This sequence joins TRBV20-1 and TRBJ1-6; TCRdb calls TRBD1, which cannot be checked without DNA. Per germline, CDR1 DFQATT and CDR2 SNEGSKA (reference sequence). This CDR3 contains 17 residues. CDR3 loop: CSARVGQGGSYNSPLHF.

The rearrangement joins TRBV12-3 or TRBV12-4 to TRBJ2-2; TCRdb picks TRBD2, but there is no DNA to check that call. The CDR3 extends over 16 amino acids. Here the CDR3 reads CASSPRRGAGTGELFF.

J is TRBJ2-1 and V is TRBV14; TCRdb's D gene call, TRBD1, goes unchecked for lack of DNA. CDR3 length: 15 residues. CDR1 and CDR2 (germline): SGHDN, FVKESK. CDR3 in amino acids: CASSQVTNDRKEQFF.

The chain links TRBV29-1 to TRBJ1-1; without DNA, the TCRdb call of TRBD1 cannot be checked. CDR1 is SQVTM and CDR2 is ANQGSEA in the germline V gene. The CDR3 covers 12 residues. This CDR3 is CSAQPGWPEAFF.

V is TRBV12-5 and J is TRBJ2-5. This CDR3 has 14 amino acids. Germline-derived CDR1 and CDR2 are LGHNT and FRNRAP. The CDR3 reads CASGKDGITETQYF.

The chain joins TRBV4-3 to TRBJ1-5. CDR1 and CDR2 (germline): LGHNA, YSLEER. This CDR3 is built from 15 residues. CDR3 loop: CASSQWGGGSQPQHF.

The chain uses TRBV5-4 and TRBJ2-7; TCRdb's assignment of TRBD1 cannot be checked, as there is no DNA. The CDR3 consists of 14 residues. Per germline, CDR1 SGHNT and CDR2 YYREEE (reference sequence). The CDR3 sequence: CASSPEQGAYEQYF.

CDR3 sequence reads: CASSPRSRVKTEKLFF. The J gene is TRBJ1-4, the V gene TRBV5-1. From germline, CDR1 is SGHRS and CDR2 YFSETQ. The CDR3 contains 16 residues.

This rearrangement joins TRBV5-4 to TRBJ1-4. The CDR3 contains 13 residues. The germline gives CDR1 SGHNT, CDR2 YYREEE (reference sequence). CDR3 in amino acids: CASSIRSDEKLFF.

This chain's CDR3 is CSARVPSLLAGGLQETQYF. This chain uses TRBV20-1 with TRBJ2-5; TCRdb indicates TRBD2, and absent DNA this call remains unverified. Germline lookup yields CDR1 DFQATT and CDR2 SNEGSKA (reference sequence). The CDR3 runs 19 residues.

The CDR3 sequence: CASSLAGAGRETQYF. The V and J genes are TRBV6-2 or TRBV6-3 and TRBJ2-5; the D call of TRBD1 rests on TCRdb alone, since no DNA is present to check it. This CDR3 comprises 15 residues. Germline lookup yields CDR1 MNHEY and CDR2 SVGEGT.

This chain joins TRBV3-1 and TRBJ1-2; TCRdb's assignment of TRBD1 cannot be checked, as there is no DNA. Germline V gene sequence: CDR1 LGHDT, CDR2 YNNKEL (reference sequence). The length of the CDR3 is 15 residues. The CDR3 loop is CASSLPGQGVYGYTF.